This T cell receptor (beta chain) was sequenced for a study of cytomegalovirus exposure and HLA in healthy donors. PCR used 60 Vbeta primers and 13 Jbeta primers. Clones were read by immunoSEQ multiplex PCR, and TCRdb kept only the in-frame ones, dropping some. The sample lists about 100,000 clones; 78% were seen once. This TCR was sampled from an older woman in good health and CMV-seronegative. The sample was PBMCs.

CDR3 protein: CASSYTRGEITGELFF. CDR3 bases: TGTGCCAGCAGTTACACGCGGGGGGAGATCACCGGGGAGCTGTTTTTT. The chain joins TRBV6-5 to TRBJ2-2, with 8 positions matching TRBD2. Germline CDR1 MNHEY, CDR2 SVGAGI. V was pared by 2 bases and J by 4 bases, with 6 bases of the junction left unmatched. The CDR3 runs to 16 residues.